Sequencing of this T cell receptor (beta chain) was carried out in a study of T cell clonotyping in hematopoietic cell transplantation. Study as a whole: Cytoreduction preceded collection of pretransplant recipient samples.

Time point given: recipient sample about 28 days before transplant, after cytoreduction. Samples: about 28 days before transplant, then days 30, 100 and 180 after. Notes on this clone: Its antigen remains unidentified.

Study-level results: Pathologically expanded recipient clonotypes increased progressively from day 30 to day 180 as diversity fell. Few recipient clonotypes overlapped donors; over 95% were de novo at given depth.

TCRdb's table, derived via immunoSEQ multiplex PCR, lists solely in-frame clones and lacks some. The sample shows 6,500 to 8,000 clones, roughly 88% of them seen only once. Sequenced here: peripheral blood mononuclear cells, sampled before stem cell transplant. The sequence was collected from a young man with acute myeloid leukemia. Some clones in this sample may be carry-over from other donors' samples.

This CDR3 is CASSLRTYNEQFF. CDR3 nucleotide sequence: TGCGCCAGCAGCTTACGGACCTACAATGAGCAGTTCTTC. This sequence joins TRBV5-1 and TRBJ2-1; D remains ambiguous. This CDR3 has 13 amino acids. Germline V gene sequence: CDR1 SGHRS, CDR2 YFSETQ. The germline V and J ends were trimmed by 2 bases and 2 bases, with 5 bases remaining between them.